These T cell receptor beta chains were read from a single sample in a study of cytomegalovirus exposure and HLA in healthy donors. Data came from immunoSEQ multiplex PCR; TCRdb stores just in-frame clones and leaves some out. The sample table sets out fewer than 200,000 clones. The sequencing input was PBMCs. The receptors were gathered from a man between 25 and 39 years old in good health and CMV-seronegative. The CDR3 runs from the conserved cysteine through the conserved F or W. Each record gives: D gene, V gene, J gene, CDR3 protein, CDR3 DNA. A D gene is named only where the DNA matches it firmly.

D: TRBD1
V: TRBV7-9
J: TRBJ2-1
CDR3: CASSSRQGMSYNEQFF
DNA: TGTGCCAGCAGTTCTAGACAGGGGATGTCCTACAATGAGCAGTTCTTC

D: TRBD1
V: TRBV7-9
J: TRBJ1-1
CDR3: CASSHAGTGMNTEAFF
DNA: TGTGCCAGCAGCCATGCAGGGACAGGAATGAACACTGAAGCTTTCTTT

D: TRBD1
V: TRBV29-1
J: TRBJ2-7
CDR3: CSVEVPDRGFSYEQYF
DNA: TGCAGCGTTGAAGTCCCAGACAGGGGTTTCTCCTACGAGCAGTACTTC

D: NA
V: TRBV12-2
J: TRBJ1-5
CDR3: CASRSTGADWFSNQPQHF
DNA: TGTGCAAGTCGCAGTACAGGGGCGGATTGGTTCAGCAATCAGCCCCAGCATTTT

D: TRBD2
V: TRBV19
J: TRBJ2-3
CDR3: CASRQSGGADTQYF
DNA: TGTGCCAGTAGACAGAGCGGGGGGGCAGATACGCAGTATTTT

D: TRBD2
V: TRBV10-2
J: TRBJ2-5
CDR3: CASNRGGRETQYF
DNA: TGCGCCAGCAATCGGGGGGGCCGGGAGACCCAGTACTTC

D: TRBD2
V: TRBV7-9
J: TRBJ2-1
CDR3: CASSWGLADYNEQFF
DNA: TGTGCCAGCAGCTGGGGACTAGCGGACTACAATGAGCAGTTCTTC

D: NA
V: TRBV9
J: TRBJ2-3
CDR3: CASSVVGTDTQYF
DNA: TGTGCCAGCAGCGTAGTCGGGACAGATACGCAGTATTTT

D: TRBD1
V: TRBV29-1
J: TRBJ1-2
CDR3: CSVETGGSYGYTF
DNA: TGCAGCGTTGAGACAGGGGGCAGCTATGGCTACACCTTC

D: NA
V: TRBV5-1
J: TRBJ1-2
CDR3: CASSLTRAGQGSSHGYTF
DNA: TGCGCCAGCAGCTTGACTCGGGCTGGGCAGGGCTCCTCTCATGGCTACACCTTC

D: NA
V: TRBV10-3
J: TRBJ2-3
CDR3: CAITAEGSTDTQYF
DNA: TGTGCCATCACTGCAGAGGGCAGCACAGATACGCAGTATTTT

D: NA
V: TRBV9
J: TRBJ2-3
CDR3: CASSFGGSTDTQYF
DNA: TGTGCCAGCAGTTTCGGAGGGAGCACAGATACGCAGTATTTT

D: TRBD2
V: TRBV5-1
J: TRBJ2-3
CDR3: CASSLDSGSETDTQYF
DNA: TGCGCCAGCAGCTTGGATAGCGGGAGTGAGACAGATACGCAGTATTTT

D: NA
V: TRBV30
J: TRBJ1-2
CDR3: CAWSVGSTRGNYGYTF
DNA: TGTGCCTGGAGTGTCGGGAGTACAAGGGGAAATTATGGCTACACCTTC

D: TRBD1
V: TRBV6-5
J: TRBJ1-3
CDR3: CASMDRAGNTIYF
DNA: TGTGCCAGCATGGACAGGGCGGGAAACACCATATATTTT

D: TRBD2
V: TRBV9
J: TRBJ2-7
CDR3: CASSVRGWSGGQDEQYF
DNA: TGTGCCAGCAGCGTAAGGGGGTGGAGCGGGGGGCAGGACGAGCAGTACTTC

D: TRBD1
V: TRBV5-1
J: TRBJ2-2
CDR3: CASSFSGGVTGELFF
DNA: TGCGCCAGCAGCTTTTCAGGGGGTGTCACCGGGGAGCTGTTTTTT

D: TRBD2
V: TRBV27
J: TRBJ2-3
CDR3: CASSLAGESDTQYF
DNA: TGTGCCAGCAGTTTAGCGGGGGAGTCAGATACGCAGTATTTT

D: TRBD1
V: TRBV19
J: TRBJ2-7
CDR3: CASSQDRGAYEQYF
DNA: TGTGCCAGTAGTCAAGACAGGGGCGCCTACGAGCAGTACTTC

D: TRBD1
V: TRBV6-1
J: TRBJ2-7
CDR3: CASSLGQTYEQYF
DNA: TGTGCCAGCAGTTTGGGACAGACCTACGAGCAGTACTTC

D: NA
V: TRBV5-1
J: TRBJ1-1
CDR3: CASSLAVDRFNTEAFF
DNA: TGCGCCAGCAGCTTGGCGGTAGACAGGTTCAACACTGAAGCTTTCTTT

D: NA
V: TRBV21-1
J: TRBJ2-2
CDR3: CASSRVTSGRACVGGELFF
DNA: TGTGCCAGCAGCAGGGTAACTAGCGGGAGGGCCTGTGTGGGCGGGGAGCTGTTTTTT

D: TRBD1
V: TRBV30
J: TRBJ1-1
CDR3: CAWSLTGGSTEAFF
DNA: TGTGCCTGGAGTCTAACAGGGGGGAGCACTGAAGCTTTCTTT

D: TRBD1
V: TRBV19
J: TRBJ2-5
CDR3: CASSLTEGGETQYF
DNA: TGTGCCAGTAGCCTGACGGAAGGGGGCGAGACCCAGTACTTC

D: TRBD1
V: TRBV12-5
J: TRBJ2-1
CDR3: CASGSPDRGAYNEQFF
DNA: TGTGCTAGTGGTTCGCCCGACAGGGGGGCCTACAATGAGCAGTTCTTC

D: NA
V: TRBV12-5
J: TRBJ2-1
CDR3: CASARGYEQFF
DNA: TGTGCTAGTGCCAGAGGGTATGAGCAGTTCTTC

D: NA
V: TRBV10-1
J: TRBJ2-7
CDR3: CASSETGYGNPYEQYF
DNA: TGCGCCAGCAGTGAGACAGGGTATGGGAACCCCTACGAGCAGTACTTC

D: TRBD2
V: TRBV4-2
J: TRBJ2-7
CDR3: CASSQVQTSGVSYEQYF
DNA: TGTGCCAGCAGCCAAGTCCAGACTAGCGGGGTCTCCTACGAGCAGTACTTC

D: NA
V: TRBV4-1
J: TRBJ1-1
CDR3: CASSQVAENTEAFF
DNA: TGCGCCAGCAGCCAAGTGGCAGAGAACACTGAAGCTTTCTTT

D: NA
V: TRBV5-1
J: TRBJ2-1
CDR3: CASSPGQHNEQFF
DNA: TGCGCCAGCAGCCCAGGACAACACAATGAGCAGTTCTTC

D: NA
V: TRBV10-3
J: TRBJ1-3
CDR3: CAISVTIPDTIYF
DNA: TGTGCCATCAGTGTAACTATCCCGGACACCATATATTTT

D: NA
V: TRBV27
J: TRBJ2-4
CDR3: CASSLAQGSFQTHF
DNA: TGTGCCAGCAGTTTAGCACAGGGTTCCTTCCAAACCCATTTC

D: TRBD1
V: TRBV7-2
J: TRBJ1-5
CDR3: CASSLGEGGHQPQHF
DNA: TGTGCCAGCAGCTTAGGAGAAGGGGGCCATCAGCCCCAGCATTTT

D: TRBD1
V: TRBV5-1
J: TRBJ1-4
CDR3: CASSLRQGNNEKLFF
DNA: TGCGCCAGCAGCCTTAGACAGGGCAATAATGAAAAACTGTTTTTT

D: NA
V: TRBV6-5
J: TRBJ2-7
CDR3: CASSYGGLNYEQYF
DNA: TGTGCCAGCAGTTACGGGGGGTTGAACTACGAGCAGTACTTC

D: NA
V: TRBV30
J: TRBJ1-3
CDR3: CAWRASGGPGNTIYF
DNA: TGTGCCTGGAGGGCGAGCGGGGGGCCTGGAAACACCATATATTTT

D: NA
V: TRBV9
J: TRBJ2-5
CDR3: CASSALVGGETQYF
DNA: TGTGCCAGCAGCGCTCTCGTTGGGGGGGAGACCCAGTACTTC

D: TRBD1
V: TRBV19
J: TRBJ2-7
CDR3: CASSRIDRDLLDEQYF
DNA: TGTGCCAGTAGTAGGATCGACAGGGACCTCCTCGACGAGCAGTACTTC

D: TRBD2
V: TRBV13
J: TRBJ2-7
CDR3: CASTSGASGEQYF
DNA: TGTGCCAGCACTAGCGGGGCTAGCGGCGAGCAGTACTTC

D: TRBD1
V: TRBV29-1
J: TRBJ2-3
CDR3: CSVQGWGTESNTQYF
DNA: TGCAGCGTCCAGGGGTGGGGGACAGAGTCCAATACGCAGTATTTT

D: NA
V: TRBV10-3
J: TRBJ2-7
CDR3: CAISESRQIPYEQYF
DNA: TGTGCCATCAGTGAGTCGAGACAGATTCCCTACGAGCAGTACTTC

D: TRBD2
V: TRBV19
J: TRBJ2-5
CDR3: CASNTGTNQETQYF
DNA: TGTGCCAGTAACACCGGGACTAACCAAGAGACCCAGTACTTC

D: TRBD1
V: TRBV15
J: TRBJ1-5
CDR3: CATSRARQGRTQPQHF
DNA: TGTGCCACCAGCAGAGCCAGACAGGGAAGGACTCAGCCCCAGCATTTT

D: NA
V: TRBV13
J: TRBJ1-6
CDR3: CASSFRAPNSPLHF
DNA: TGTGCCAGCAGCTTCAGGGCGCCCAATTCACCCCTCCACTTT

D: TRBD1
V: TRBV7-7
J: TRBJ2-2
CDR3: CASSGRTGTGELFF
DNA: TGTGCCAGCAGCGGAAGGACAGGGACCGGGGAGCTGTTTTTT

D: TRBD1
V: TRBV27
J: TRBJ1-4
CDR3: CASTRRYRGRTNEKLFF
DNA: TGTGCCAGCACCAGGAGGTACAGGGGGAGGACTAATGAAAAACTGTTTTTT

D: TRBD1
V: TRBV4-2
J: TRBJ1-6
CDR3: CASSDRAYNSPLHF
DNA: TGTGCCAGCAGTGACAGGGCTTATAATTCACCCCTCCACTTT

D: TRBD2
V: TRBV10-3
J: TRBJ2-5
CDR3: CAIKSQSGGLQETQYF
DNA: TGTGCCATCAAGAGTCAAAGCGGGGGCCTTCAAGAGACCCAGTACTTC

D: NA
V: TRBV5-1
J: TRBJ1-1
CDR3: CASSLSSGGTEAFF
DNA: TGCGCCAGCAGCTTGAGCTCGGGGGGCACTGAAGCTTTCTTT

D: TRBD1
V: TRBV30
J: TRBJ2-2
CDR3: CAWSSRQGVGTGELFF
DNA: TGTGCCTGGAGTAGCCGTCAGGGGGTTGGTACCGGGGAGCTGTTTTTT

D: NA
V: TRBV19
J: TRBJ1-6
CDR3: CASSMGQGNSPLHF
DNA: TGTGCCAGTAGTATGGGCCAGGGGAATTCACCCCTCCACTTT